This TCR beta chain was obtained from a study of T cells expressing NK-cell markers. Whole-study context: Sorted CD3+CD56+NKG2C+, CD3+CD56+NKG2C- and CD3+CD56-NKG2C+ T-cell subsets were beta-chain profiled. Seven of the eight sequenced donors were classified as HCMV-seropositive, and one was classified as seronegative. Study findings and constraints: Whether expanded NKG2C-expressing T cell clones recognize HCMV is unknown.

In regard to this clonotype: What it binds is not known.

Looked up from germline, CDR1 is GTSNPN and CDR2 is SVGIG (reference sequence). This CDR3 is 12 amino acids long. Using the 5' RACE reads, TCRdb records one entry per CDR3 protein without DNA. This sample contains more than 120,000 distinct CDR3 sequences. This rearrangement joins TRBV30 to TRBJ1-2; TCRdb picks TRBD1, but there is no DNA to check that call. Sequencing input: blood T cells: a sorted CD56 or NKG2C T cell subset, CD4+ or CD8+ T cells, or bulk PBMC T cells (not recorded which). The clonotype comes from a young man in good health. The CDR3 spells CACTGVRYGYTF.